The table lists the clone carrying this TCR beta chain with a few counts. Its antigen is currently unknown. The data were taken from a study of cytomegalovirus exposure and HLA in healthy donors. At the level of the study: Earlier, 117 million unique TCR beta sequences were recovered from around 190 million T cells by an analysis.

PCR amplification relied on 60 Vbeta primers (plus 13 Jbeta primers). Produced via immunoSEQ multiplex PCR; TCRdb's table is partial and in-frame only. The sample carries some 180,000 clones, about three quarters recorded once. Study-level findings and limits: DRB1 showed the most TCR associations and HLA-C the fewest in a later analysis, as rates varied by HLA locus.

From germline, CDR1 is SGHAT and CDR2 FQNNGV. There are 15 residues in the CDR3. J gave up 7 bases and V 3 bases, and 6 bases lay outside the gene matches. The receptor's source is a woman aged 60 to 75 in good health and CMV-seropositive. The rearrangement links TRBV11-2 to TRBJ2-2; TRBD1 matches at 9 bases. The specimen sequenced was PBMCs. The CDR3 is CASSFNRGQGGELFF. CDR3 DNA sequence: TGTGCCAGCAGCTTTAACAGGGGGCAGGGCGGGGAGCTGTTTTTT.